This T cell receptor beta chain was captured in a study of shared clonotypes between healthy human individuals. The repertoire was sequenced with immunoSEQ multiplex PCR; TCRdb's copy has only in-frame clones and lacks some. The sample lists fewer than 1 million clones; around 96% were seen once. Naive CD8 cells comprised CD45RO-negative, CCR7-positively selected cells, excluding terminally differentiated effector memory CD45RA+ cells. This CDR3 is 16 amino acids long. The germline gives CDR1 LNHDA, CDR2 SQIVND (reference sequence). V trimming: 5 bases; J trimming: 5 bases; junction bases outside the gene matches: 9.

The source of this sequence is a man aged 30 to 39 in good health. The sequencing input was naive CD8+ T cells sorted from blood. J is TRBJ2-1 and V is TRBV19, with TRBD2 identical over 10 bases. The CDR3: CASSPPPSGGNNEQFF. The CDR3 DNA reads TGTGCCAGTAGTCCCCCCCCTAGCGGGGGAAACAATGAGCAGTTCTTC.